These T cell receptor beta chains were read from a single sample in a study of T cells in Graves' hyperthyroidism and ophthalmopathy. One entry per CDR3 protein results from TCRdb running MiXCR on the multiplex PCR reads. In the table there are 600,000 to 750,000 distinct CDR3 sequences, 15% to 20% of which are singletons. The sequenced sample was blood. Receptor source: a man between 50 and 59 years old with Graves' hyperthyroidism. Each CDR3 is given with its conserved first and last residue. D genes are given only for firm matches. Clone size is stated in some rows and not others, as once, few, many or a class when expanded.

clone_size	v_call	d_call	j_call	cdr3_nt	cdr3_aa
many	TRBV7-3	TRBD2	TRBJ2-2	TGTGCCAGCAGCCGGGGGGGGGCGAACACCGGGGAGCTGTTTTTT	CASSRGGANTGELFF
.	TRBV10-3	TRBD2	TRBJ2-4	TGTGCCATCAGTGAGGGGGGGGGGATAGCCAAAAACATTCAGTACTTC	CAISEGGGIAKNIQYF
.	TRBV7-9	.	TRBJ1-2	TGTGCCAGCAGAGAGGTGGGGGGAGGCTACACCTTC	CASREVGGGYTF
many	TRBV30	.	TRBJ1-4	TGTGCCTGGAGTGTGACCGGAGTTGAAAAACTGTTTTTT	CAWSVTGVEKLFF
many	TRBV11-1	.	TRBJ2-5	TGTGCCAGCAGCTTAGCGATTGGCCGTGAGACCCAGTACTTC	CASSLAIGRETQYF
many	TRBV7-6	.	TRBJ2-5	TGTGCCAGCAGCCCGACCTCCGTCCAGACCCAGTACTTC	CASSPTSVQTQYF
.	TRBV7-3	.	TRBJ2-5	TGTGCCAGCAGCTTAGGCACAGCCCCGGGGGAGACCCAGTACTTC	CASSLGTAPGETQYF
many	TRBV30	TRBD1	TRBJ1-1	TGTGCCTGGAGTCCGGACAGGGTCAACACTGAAGCTTTCTTT	CAWSPDRVNTEAFF
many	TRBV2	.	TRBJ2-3	TGTGCCAGCAGCCGCCCGAGCACAGATACGCAGTATTTT	CASSRPSTDTQYF
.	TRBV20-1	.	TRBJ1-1	TGCAGTGCTAGAGATCCGAGGGGGACCACTGAAGCTTTCTTT	CSARDPRGTTEAFF
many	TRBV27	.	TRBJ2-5	TGTGCCAGCAGTTTTACCCCCGGAGGGGGGTTCGAGACCCAGTACTTC	CASSFTPGGGFETQYF
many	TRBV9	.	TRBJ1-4	TGTGCCAGCAGCGTGGGGGTGCAAACTAATGAAAAACTGTTTTTT	CASSVGVQTNEKLFF
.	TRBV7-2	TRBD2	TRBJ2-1	TGTGCCAGCAGCTTACTAGCGGGATTCAATGAGCAGTTCTTC	CASSLLAGFNEQFF
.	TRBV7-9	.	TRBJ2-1	TGTGCCAGCAGCTCGCGAGGGGGAAGCACCTACAATGAGCAGTTCTTC	CASSSRGGSTYNEQFF
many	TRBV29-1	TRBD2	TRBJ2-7	TGCAGCGTTGAAGCCAGGGAGCGGGGGACCTACGAGCAGTACTTC	CSVEARERGTYEQYF
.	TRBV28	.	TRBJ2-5	TGTGCCAGCCGATACGACAGGCAAGAGACCCAGTACTTC	CASRYDRQETQYF
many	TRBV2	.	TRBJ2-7	TGTGCCAGCAGTAAAACGACAGGACCCCCCTACGAGCAGTACTTC	CASSKTTGPPYEQYF
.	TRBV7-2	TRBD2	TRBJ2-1	TGTGCCAGCAGCTTAGTAGCGGGAAACTACAATGAGCAGTTCTTC	CASSLVAGNYNEQFF
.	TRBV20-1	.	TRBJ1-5	TGCAGTGCTAGAGACGGATATAGCAATCAGCCCCAGCATTTT	CSARDGYSNQPQHF
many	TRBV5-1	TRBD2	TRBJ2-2	TGCGCCAGCAGCCCCCGGACTAGCGTGAACACCGGGGAGCTGTTTTTT	CASSPRTSVNTGELFF
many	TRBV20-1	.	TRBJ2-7	TGCAGTGCCCGTGGACAGAGGGGAACTAACGAGCAGTACTTC	CSARGQRGTNEQYF
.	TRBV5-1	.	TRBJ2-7	TGCGCCAGCAGCTTGTGGACTGCCGGCTACGAGCAGTACTTC	CASSLWTAGYEQYF
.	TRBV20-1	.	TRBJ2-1	TGCAGTGCTCACCTAGGGGCAGCACCCTCGGACAATGAGCAGTTCTTC	CSAHLGAAPSDNEQFF
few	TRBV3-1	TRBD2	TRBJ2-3	TGTGCCAGCAGCTCCCAATTTAGCGGGAGCACAGATACGCAGTATTTT	CASSSQFSGSTDTQYF
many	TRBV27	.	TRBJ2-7	TGTGCCAGCAGCATATCAGGACTCCCACCTTACGAGCAGTACTTC	CASSISGLPPYEQYF
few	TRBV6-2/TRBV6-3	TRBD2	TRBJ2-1	TGTGCCAGCAGCCCGGGACTAGCGGGAGCCAAAGAGCAGTTCTTC	CASSPGLAGAKEQFF
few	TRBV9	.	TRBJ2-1	TGTGCCAGCAGCGCTAAGGGGGCGGGAGGTAATGAGCAGTTCTTC	CASSAKGAGGNEQFF
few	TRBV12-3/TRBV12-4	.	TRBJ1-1	TGTGCCAGCAGTACCGGGGGAGGTCCTGAAGCTTTCTTT	CASSTGGGPEAFF
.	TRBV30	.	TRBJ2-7	TGTGCCTGGAGTTCGGCCGGGTGGGGTTACGAGCAGTACTTC	CAWSSAGWGYEQYF
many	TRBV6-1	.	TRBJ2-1	TGTGCCAGCAGTGCCGGGGCTGGACTCAATGAGCAGTTCTTC	CASSAGAGLNEQFF
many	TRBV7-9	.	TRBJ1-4	TGTGCCAGCAGCCTGATGACAGCGGGGATGGGTGAAAAACTGTTTTTT	CASSLMTAGMGEKLFF
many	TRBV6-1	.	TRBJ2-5	TGTGCCAGCAGTCCTGACCTTGGGACCGAGCTTTACCAAGAGACCCAGTACTTC	CASSPDLGTELYQETQYF
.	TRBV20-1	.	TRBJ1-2	TGCAGTGCCCTTGTTCCCAGCGACCTCTATGGCTACACCTTC	CSALVPSDLYGYTF
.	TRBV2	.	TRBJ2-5	TGTGCCAGCTGTAAGGAGCCCAAAGAGACCCAGTACTTC	CASCKEPKETQYF
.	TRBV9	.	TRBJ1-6	TGTGCCAGCAGCGTGGCCCCCAGGGACGGGGGTGATTCACCCCTCCACTTT	CASSVAPRDGGDSPLHF
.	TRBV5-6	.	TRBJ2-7	TGTGCCAGCAGCTTGGGGTACACAAACGTCTACGAGCAGTACTTC	CASSLGYTNVYEQYF
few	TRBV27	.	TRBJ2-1	TGTGCCAGCAGTTTAGCCCGCAGGGACCCCTACAATGAGCAGTTCTTC	CASSLARRDPYNEQFF
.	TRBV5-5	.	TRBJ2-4	TGTGCCAGCAGCTTGGGGACTCTCGAAAACATTCAGTACTTC	CASSLGTLENIQYF
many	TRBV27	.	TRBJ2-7	TGTGCCAGCAGTCGACAGGCGGGCCTCTCCTACGAGCAGTACTTC	CASSRQAGLSYEQYF
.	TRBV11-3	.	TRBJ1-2	TGTGCCAGCAGCTTAGAAAGTTCCAGCTACACCTTC	CASSLESSSYTF
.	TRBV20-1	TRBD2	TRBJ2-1	TGCAGTGCTGGGCGGGGACTAGAAAGAGCCGAGCAGTTCTTC	CSAGRGLERAEQFF
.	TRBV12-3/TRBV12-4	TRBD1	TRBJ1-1	TGTGCCAGCAGCAGCTACAGGGGGCGGTCGAGTGTGGGCACTGAAGCTTTCTTT	CASSSYRGRSSVGTEAFF
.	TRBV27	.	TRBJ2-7	TGTGCCAGCAGTTTATGGGCAGGAACCTACGAGCAGTACTTC	CASSLWAGTYEQYF
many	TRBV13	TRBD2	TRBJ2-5	TGTGCCAGCAGCTTAGGGACTAGCGGACCGGAGACCCAGTACTTC	CASSLGTSGPETQYF